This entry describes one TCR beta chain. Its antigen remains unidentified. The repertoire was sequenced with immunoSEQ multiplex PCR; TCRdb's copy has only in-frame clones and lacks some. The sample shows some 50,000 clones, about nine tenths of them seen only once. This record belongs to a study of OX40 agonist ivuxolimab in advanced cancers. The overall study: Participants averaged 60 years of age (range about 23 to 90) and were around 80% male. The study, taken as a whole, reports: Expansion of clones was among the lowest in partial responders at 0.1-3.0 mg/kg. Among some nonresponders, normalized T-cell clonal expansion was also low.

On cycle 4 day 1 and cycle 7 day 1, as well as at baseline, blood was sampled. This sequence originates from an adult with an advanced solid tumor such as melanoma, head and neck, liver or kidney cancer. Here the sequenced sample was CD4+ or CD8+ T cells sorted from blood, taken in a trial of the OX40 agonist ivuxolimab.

The CDR3 reads CASSSRTGLEKLFF. CDR3 DNA: TGTGCCAGCAGCTCACGGACAGGGCTGGAAAAACTGTTTTTT. The V and J genes are TRBV5-4 and TRBJ1-4; 8 bases fit TRBD1. The CDR3 is made up of 14 amino acids. The germline V gene has CDR1 SGHNT and CDR2 YYREEE (reference sequence). Germline trimming cut 3 bases from V and 8 bases from J; bases unmatched to any gene: 6.